This record covers a single T cell receptor (beta chain). Everyone who donated was a Caucasian adult who lived in Nashville, Tennessee. Some clones are missing from TCRdb's copy, which holds only in-frame ones; the method was immunoSEQ multiplex PCR. This table holds a few million clones, approximately 93% found once. Germline lookup yields CDR1 LNHDA and CDR2 SQIVND (reference sequence). Between the trimmed V and J ends, which lost 3 bases and 6 bases, there was a span of 14 bases. The CDR3 has 14 amino acids. This sample was taken from a study of shared clonotypes between healthy human individuals. This clonotype originated in a man aged 18-30 years in good health. Some clones in this sample may be carry-over from other donors' samples. The chain uses TRBV19 and TRBJ1-2; no definite D call. Specimen: naive CD4+ T cells from PBMCs. As to subset: CD45RA+ positively selected. The CDR3 nucleotides are TGTGCCAGTAGTATTCAGGTCTTCCGGGATGGCTACACCTTC. It codes for CASSIQVFRDGYTF.